This T cell receptor beta chain originates from a study of T-cell reconstitution after alpha-beta-depleted transplantation in children. Broader study findings: At the one-year point after transplant, T-cell counts and TCRbeta diversity were found to come mostly from T cells that had been newly produced.

A library of TCRbeta sequences, prepared with unique molecular identifiers, was generated. TCRdb passed the PCR reads through MiXCR, listing each CDR3 protein once. Seen here are a few hundred thousand distinct CDR3 sequences, around 10% observed once, and the top ten hold 20% to 30%. This clonotype was seen many times. Antigen specificity is unknown. The receptor was derived from a male patient between 2 and 15 years old who had a stem cell transplant for chronic granulomatous disease, so the T cells may come from the graft donor. The specimen was peripheral blood, collected 180 days after TCRalphabeta/CD19-depleted stem cell transplant.

The CDR3 region is CASSYQGIEPQHF. CDR3 coding DNA: TGTGCCAGCAGCTATCAGGGCATCGAGCCCCAGCATTTT. The chain links TRBV5-5 to TRBJ1-5; TRBD1 might be the D (5 bases). Looked up from germline, CDR1 is SGHKS and CDR2 is YYEKEE (reference sequence). V was clipped by 3 bases and J by 8 bases, with 12 bases between them. CDR3 size: 13 residues.